The table lists the clone carrying this T cell receptor (beta chain) with a few counts. This CDR3 contains 17 residues. Germline V gene lookup returns CDR1 LGHNA and CDR2 YNFKEQ. V shed 0 bases and J shed 1 base, with 15 bases lying between them. Sequencing of TCRbeta CDR3 at survey depth gave sequences and template counts. This table comes from immunoSEQ multiplex PCR, and its TCRdb copy is limited to in-frame clones, with some not included. The table shows about 12,000 clones, with approximately 63% occurring only once. This entry comes from a study of tissue T cells after allogeneic stem cell transplantation. On the study more broadly: Pathologist review favored tissue samples showing histologically apparent lymphocytes.

The sample was tissue from the right colon, taken at autopsy. V usage is TRBV4-2 and J usage is TRBJ1-2; no clear D. The clonotype comes from a woman aged 18 to 55 with breast cancer. The CDR3 DNA reads as TGTGCCAGCAGCCAAGATTATTCCGACACCATTAACTATGGCTACACCTTC. Protein sequence: CASSQDYSDTINYGYTF.